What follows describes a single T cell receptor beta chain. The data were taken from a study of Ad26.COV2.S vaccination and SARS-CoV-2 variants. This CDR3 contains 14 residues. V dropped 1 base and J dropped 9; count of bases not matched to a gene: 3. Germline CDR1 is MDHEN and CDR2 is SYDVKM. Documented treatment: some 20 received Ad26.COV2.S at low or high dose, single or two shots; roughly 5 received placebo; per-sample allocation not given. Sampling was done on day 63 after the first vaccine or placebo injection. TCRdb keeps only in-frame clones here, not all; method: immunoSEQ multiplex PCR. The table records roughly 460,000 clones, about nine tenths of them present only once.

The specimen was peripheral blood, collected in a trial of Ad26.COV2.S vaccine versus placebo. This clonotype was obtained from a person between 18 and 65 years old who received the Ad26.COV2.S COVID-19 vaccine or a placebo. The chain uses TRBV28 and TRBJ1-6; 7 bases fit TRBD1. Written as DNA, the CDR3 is TGTGCCAGCAGTTTATACAGGGGTGGTTCACCCCTCCACTTT. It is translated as CASSLYRGGSPLHF.